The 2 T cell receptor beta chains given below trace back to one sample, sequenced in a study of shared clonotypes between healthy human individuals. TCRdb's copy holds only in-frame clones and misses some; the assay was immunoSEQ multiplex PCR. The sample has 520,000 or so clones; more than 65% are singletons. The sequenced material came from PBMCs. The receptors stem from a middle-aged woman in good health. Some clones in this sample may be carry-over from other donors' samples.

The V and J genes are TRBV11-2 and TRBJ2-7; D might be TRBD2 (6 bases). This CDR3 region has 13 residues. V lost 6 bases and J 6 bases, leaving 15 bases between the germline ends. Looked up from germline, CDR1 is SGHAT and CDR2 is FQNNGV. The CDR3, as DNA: TGTGCCAGCAGTCCCGGGAGTACGATCGAGCAGTACTTC. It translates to CASSPGSTIEQYF. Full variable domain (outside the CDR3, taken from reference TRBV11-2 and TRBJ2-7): EAGVAQSPRYKIIEKRQSVAFWCNPISGHATLYWYQQILGQGPKLLIQFQNNGVVDDSQLPKDRFSAERLKGVDSTLKIQPAKLEDSAVYLCASSPGSTIEQYFGPGTRLTVT.

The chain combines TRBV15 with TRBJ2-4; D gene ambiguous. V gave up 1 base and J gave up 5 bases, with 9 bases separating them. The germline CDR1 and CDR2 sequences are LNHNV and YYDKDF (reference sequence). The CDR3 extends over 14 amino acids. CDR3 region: CATSRALMENIQYF. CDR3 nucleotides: TGTGCCACCAGCAGAGCACTTATGGAAAACATTCAGTACTTC.